The next 9 T cell receptor beta chains were all read from a single sample in a study of cytomegalovirus exposure and HLA in healthy donors. With 60 Vbeta and 13 Jbeta primers, the PCR was carried out. TCRdb keeps only in-frame clones here, not all; method: immunoSEQ multiplex PCR. The sample has fewer than 200,000 clones, around 80% seen once. The sequenced material came from PBMCs. The receptors were sampled from a man aged 35 to 55 in good health and CMV-seropositive.

A remark on this clone: Other DNA sequences from this sample encode an identical CDR3 as well. The chain links TRBV5-1 to TRBJ1-1; D remains unclear. This CDR3 is 16 amino acids long. Trimming removed 1 base from V and 5 bases from J, with 18 bases in between. The germline CDR1 and CDR2 sequences are SGHRS and YFSETQ. The CDR3 here is CASSLSRTGKNTEAFF. Here the CDR3 DNA reads TGCGCCAGCAGCTTGTCCCGGACGGGAAAGAATACTGAAGCTTTCTTT.

The chain combines TRBV5-8 with TRBJ2-7; D remains ambiguous. The CDR3 has 12 amino acids. CDR1 and CDR2 (germline): SGHTS, YDEGEE. V was pared by 5 bases and J by 0 bases, with 6 bases between. The CDR3 is CASRRVSYEQYF. DNA for the CDR3: TGTGCCAGCAGACGAGTCTCCTACGAGCAGTACTTC.

This clone was counted a single time. The gene calls are TRBV4-1 and TRBJ2-1; tentatively, D is TRBD1 (5 bases). The CDR3 consists of 15 residues. V was pared by 1 base and J by 3 bases, with 10 bases between. CDR1 MGHRA and CDR2 YSYEKL come from the germline V gene. CDR3 sequence reads: CASSQGWGSYNEQFF. CDR3 DNA sequence: TGCGCCAGCAGCCAAGGTTGGGGCAGCTACAATGAGCAGTTCTTC.

This sequence joins TRBV19 and TRBJ1-2, with TRBD1 as a possible D gene (6 bases). CDR1 is LNHDA, CDR2 SQIVND, per germline (reference sequence). Trimming pared 3 bases from V and 4 bases from J, leaving 18 bases between. CDR3 length equals 16 residues. The DNA of the CDR3 is TGTGCCAGTAGTATCCCGAGGATTACAGGGAGCTATGGCTACACCTTC. This gives the protein CASSIPRITGSYGYTF. The entire variable domain, with the rest obtained from reference TRBV19 and TRBJ1-2, is as follows: DGGITQSPKYLFRKEGQNVTLSCEQNLNHDAMYWYRQDPGQGLRLIYYSQIVNDFQKGDIAEGYSVSREKKESFPLTVTSAQKNPTAFYLCASSIPRITGSYGYTFGSGTRLTVV.

V usage is TRBV6-5 and J usage is TRBJ2-5; 7 bases line up with TRBD1. Germline CDR1 is MNHEY and CDR2 is SVGAGI. Trimming removed 8 bases from V and 2 bases from J; junction bases left unmatched: 2. The CDR3 covers 12 residues. CDR3 in amino acids: CASRTGQETQYF. The DNA of the CDR3 is TGTGCCAGCCGGACAGGACAAGAGACCCAGTACTTC.

The J gene is TRBJ2-1, the V gene TRBV27; 13 bases agree with TRBD2. Looked up from germline, CDR1 is MNHEY and CDR2 is SMNVEV (reference sequence). Trimming took 5 bases from V and 9 from J; bases not matched to a gene: 7. The CDR3 extends over 15 amino acids. As DNA, the CDR3 is TGTGCCAGCAGTCTCCGACTAGCGGGAGGTGTTGAGCAGTTCTTC. Translating it yields CASSLRLAGGVEQFF.

The V gene is TRBV9, the J gene TRBJ1-1; 7 bases are shared with TRBD1. Unmatched junction bases numbered 6, after V lost 3 bases and J lost 4 bases. The length of the CDR3 is 14 residues. Per germline, CDR1 SGDLS and CDR2 YYNGEE. The CDR3 loop is CASSERQGATEAFF. CDR3 in DNA: TGTGCCAGCAGCGAAAGACAGGGTGCCACTGAAGCTTTCTTT.

The chain links TRBV6-1 to TRBJ2-1; D ambiguous. This CDR3 contains 14 residues. V lost 10 bases, J lost 5 bases, and 18 bases lay in between. The germline V gene has CDR1 MNHNS and CDR2 SASEGT. The CDR3 DNA reads TGTGCCATCACCCGAATGAGTCTGGACAATGAGCAGTTCTTC. Amino acids: CAITRMSLDNEQFF.

The CDR3 here is CASSSQRGGRETQYF. In DNA form, the CDR3 reads TGCGCCAGCAGCTCCCAGAGGGGAGGGAGGGAGACCCAGTACTTC. The gene calls are TRBV5-1 and TRBJ2-5; TRBD2 aligns across 7 bases. Trimming removed 3 bases from V and 5 bases from J; junction bases left unmatched: 10. This CDR3 contains 15 residues. From germline, CDR1 is SGHRS and CDR2 YFSETQ.